This TCR beta chain derives from a study of Graves' ophthalmopathy and Graves' hyperthyroidism. CDR1 and CDR2 from the germline V gene are PRHDT and FYEKMQ (reference sequence). The V segment lost 1 base and the J segment 4 bases; nucleotides outside the gene matches: 6. The CDR3 sequence is 15 residues long. Amplified material comprised TCR beta CDR3 regions derived from RNA transcripts. The first-round RT-PCR employed HTBI primers together with the Qiagen OneStep RT-PCR kit. A multiplex PCR was then performed as the second round. TCRdb re-analysed the multiplex PCR reads in MiXCR, keeping a single row per CDR3 protein. The repertoire holds under 800,000 distinct CDR3 sequences, with 20% to 25% as singletons. General observations from the study: Most expanded clonotypes from thyroid (those above 0.001 frequency) were also found in blood.

Only a few counts were recorded for this clonotype. Its antigen is unidentified. Physicians reached a diagnosis by relying on clinical symptoms, serum thyroxine, TRAb, thyroid ultrasound and orbital computed tomography. V and J are TRBV13 and TRBJ1-2; 7 bases are a match to TRBD1. Sequences were obtained from peripheral blood. This clonotype was sampled from a young woman with stable Graves' hyperthyroidism. Some clones in this sample may be carry-over from other donors' samples. The CDR3 coding sequence is TGTGCCAGCAGCTTAGATTCAGGGGGGACCTATGGCTACACCTTC. This gives the protein CASSLDSGGTYGYTF.